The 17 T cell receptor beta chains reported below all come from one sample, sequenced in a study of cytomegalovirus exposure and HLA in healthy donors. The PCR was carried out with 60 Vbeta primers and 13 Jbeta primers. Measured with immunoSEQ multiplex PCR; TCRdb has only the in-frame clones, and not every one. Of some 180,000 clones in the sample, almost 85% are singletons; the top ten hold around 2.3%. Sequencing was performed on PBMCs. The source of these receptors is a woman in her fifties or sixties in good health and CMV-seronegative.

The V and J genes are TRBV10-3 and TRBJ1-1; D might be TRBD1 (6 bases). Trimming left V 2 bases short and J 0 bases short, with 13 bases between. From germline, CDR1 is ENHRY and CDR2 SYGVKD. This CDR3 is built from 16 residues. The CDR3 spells CAISEEAGALNTEAFF. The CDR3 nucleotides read TGTGCCATCAGTGAGGAGGCAGGGGCCTTGAACACTGAAGCTTTCTTT.

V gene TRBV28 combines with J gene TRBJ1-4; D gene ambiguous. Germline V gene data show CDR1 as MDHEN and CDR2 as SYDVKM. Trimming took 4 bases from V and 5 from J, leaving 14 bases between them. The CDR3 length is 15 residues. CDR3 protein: CASSSPERLNEKLFF. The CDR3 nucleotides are TGTGCCAGCAGTTCGCCGGAGAGGCTCAATGAAAAACTGTTTTTT.

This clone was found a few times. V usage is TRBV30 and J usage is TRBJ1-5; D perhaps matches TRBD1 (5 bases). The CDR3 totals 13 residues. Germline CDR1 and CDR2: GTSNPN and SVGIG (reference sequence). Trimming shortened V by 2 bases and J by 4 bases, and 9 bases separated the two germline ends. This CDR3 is CAWSTGGNQPQHF. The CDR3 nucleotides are TGTGCCTGGAGTACAGGAGGGAATCAGCCCCAGCATTTT. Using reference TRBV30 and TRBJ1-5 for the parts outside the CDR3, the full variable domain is SQTIHQWPATLVQPVGSPLSLECTVEGTSNPNLYWYRQAAGRGLQLLFYSVGIGQISSEVPQNLSASRPQDRQFILSSKKLLLSDSGFYLCAWSTGGNQPQHFGDGTRLSIL.

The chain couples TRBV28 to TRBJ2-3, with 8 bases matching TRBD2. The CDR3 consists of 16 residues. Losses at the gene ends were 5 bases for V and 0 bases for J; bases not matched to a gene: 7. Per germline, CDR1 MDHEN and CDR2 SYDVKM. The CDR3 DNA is TGTGCCAGCAGTATAGCGGGACCCCCCAGCACAGATACGCAGTATTTT. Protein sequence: CASSIAGPPSTDTQYF.

The CDR3 DNA is TGTGCCAGCAGCCACCGACTAGCGGAACACACCGGGGAGCTGTTTTTT. Translating it yields CASSHRLAEHTGELFF. This chain links TRBV9 with TRBJ2-2; 9 nucleotides align to TRBD2. Germline trimming cut 4 bases from V and 3 bases from J; bases unmatched to any gene: 7. Germline V gene sequence: CDR1 SGDLS, CDR2 YYNGEE. The CDR3 extends over 16 amino acids.

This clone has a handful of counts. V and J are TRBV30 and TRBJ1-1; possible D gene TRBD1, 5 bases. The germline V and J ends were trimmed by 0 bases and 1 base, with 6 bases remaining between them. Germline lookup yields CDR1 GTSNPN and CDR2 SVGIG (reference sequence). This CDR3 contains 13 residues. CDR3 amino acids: CAWSVGANTEAFF. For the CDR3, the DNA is TGTGCCTGGAGTGTTGGGGCGAACACTGAAGCTTTCTTT.

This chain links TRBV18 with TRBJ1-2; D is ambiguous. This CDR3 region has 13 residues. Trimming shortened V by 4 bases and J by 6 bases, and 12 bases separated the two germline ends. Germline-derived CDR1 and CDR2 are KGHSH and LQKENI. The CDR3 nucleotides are TGTGCCAGCTCACGATCTATCCGGGATGGCTACACCTTC. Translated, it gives CASSRSIRDGYTF. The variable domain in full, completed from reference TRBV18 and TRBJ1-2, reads NAGVMQNPRHLVRRRGQEARLRCSPMKGHSHVYWYRQLPEEGLKFMVYLQKENIIDESGMPKERFSAEFPKEGPSILRIQQVVRGDSAAYFCASSRSIRDGYTFGSGTRLTVV.

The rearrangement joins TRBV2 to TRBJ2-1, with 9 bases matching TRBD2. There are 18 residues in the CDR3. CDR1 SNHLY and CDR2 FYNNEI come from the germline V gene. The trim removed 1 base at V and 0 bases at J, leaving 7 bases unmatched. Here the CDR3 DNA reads TGTGCCAGCAGTGAAGAGACTAGCGGAGCCCGCTCCTACAATGAGCAGTTCTTC. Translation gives CASSEETSGARSYNEQFF.

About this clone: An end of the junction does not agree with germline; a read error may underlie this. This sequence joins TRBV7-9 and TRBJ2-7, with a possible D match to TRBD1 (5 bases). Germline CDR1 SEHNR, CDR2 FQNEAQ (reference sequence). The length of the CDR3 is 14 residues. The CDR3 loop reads CSSSREGVSYEQYF. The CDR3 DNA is TGTTCCAGCAGCAGAGAAGGGGTTTCCTACGAGCAGTACTTC.

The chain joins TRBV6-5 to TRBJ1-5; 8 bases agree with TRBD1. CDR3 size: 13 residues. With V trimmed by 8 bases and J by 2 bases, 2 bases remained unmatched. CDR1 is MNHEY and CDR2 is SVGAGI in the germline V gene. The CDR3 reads CASGTGRNQPQHF. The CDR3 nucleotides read TGTGCCAGCGGGACAGGACGCAATCAGCCCCAGCATTTT.

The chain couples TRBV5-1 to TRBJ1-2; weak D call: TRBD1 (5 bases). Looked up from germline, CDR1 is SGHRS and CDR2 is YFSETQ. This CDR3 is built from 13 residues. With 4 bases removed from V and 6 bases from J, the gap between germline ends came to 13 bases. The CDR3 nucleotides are TGCGCCAGCAGCCGGCGGGGGGGGGATGGCTACACCTTC. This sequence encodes CASSRRGGDGYTF.

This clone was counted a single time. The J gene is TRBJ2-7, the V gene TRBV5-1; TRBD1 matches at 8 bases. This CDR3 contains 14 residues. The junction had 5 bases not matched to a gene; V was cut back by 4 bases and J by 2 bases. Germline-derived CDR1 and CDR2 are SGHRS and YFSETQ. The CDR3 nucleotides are TGCGCCAGCAGCCCCGGACAGGGAGCCTACGAGCAGTACTTC. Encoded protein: CASSPGQGAYEQYF.

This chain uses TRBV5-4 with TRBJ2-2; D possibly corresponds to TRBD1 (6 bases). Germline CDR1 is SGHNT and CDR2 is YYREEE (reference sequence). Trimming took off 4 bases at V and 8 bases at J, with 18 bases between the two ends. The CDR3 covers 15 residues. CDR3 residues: CASSQGRGPPGELFF. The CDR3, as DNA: TGTGCCAGCAGCCAGGGCAGGGGCCCACCGGGGGAGCTGTTTTTT.

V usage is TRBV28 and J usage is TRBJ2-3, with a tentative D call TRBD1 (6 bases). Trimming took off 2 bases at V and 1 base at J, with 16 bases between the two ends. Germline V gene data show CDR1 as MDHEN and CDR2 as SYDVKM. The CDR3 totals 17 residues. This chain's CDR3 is CASSLRVAGAGTDTQYF. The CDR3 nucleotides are TGTGCCAGCAGTTTACGGGTGGCAGGGGCCGGCACAGATACGCAGTATTTT.

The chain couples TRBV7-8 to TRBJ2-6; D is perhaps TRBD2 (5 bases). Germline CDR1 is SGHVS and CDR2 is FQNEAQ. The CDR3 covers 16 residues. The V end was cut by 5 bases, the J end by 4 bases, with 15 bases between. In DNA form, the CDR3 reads TGTGCCAGCAGCGAAGACCCGGGAACAGGGGCCAACGTCCTGACTTTC. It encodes CASSEDPGTGANVLTF.

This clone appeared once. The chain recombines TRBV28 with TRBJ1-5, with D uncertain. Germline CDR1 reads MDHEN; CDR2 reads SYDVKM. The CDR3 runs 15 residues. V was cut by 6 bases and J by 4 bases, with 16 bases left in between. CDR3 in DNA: TGTGCCAGCAGGCCCCCGGGAAGCCGTAATCAGCCCCAGCATTTT. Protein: CASRPPGSRNQPQHF.

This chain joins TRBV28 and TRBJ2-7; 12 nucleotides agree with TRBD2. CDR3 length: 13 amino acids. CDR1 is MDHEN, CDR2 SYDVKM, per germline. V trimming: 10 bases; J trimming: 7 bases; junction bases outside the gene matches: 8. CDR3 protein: CATEMGLAGEQYF. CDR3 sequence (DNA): TGTGCCACCGAAATGGGACTAGCGGGTGAGCAGTACTTC.